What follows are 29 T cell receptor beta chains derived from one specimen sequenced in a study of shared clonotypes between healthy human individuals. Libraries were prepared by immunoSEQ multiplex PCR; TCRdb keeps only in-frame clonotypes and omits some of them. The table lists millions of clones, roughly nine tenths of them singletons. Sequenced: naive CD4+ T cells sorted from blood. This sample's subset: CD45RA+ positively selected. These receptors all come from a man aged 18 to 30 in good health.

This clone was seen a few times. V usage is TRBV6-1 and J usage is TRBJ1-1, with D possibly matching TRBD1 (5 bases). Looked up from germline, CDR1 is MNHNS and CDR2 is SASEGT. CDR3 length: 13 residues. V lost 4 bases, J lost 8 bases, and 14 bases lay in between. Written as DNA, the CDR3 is TGTGCCAGCAGTGCGGAGGGGTTGAGGGAAGCTTTCTTT. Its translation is CASSAEGLREAFF.

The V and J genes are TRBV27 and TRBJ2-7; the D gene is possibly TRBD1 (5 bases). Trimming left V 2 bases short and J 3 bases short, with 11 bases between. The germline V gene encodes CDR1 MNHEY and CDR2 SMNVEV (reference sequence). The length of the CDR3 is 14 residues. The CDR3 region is CASSLTIRDYEQYF. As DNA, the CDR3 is TGTGCCAGCAGTTTAACTATCAGGGACTACGAGCAGTACTTC.

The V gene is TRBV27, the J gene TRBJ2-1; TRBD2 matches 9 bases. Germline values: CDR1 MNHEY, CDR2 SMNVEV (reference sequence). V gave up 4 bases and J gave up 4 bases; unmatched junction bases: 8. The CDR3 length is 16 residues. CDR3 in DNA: TGTGCCAGCAGTTCCCGGACTAGCGCCTTATACAATGAGCAGTTCTTC. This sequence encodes CASSSRTSALYNEQFF.

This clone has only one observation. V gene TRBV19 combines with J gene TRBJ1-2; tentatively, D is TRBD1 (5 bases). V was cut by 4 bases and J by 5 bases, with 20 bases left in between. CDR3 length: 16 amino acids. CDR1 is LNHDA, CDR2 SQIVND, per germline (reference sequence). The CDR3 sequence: CASSTEPRRGQYGYTF. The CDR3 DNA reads TGTGCCAGTAGTACCGAGCCTAGGAGGGGCCAGTATGGCTACACCTTC.

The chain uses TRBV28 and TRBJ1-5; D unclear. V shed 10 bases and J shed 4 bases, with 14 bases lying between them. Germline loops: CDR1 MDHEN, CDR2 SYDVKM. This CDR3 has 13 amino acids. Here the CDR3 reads CATTPYLNQPQHF. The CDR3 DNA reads TGTGCCACCACACCCTATCTAAATCAGCCCCAGCATTTT.

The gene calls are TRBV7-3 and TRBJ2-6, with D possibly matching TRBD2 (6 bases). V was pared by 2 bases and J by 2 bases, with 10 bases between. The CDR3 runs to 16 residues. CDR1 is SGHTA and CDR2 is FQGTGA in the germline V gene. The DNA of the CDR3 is TGTGCCAGCAGCTTAGGGGGGTCCCCTGGGGCCAACGTCCTGACTTTC. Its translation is CASSLGGSPGANVLTF.

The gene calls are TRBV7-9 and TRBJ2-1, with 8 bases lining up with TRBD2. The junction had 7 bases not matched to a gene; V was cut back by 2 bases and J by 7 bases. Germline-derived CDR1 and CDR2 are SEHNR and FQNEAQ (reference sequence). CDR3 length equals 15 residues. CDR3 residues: CASSLKRGLENEQFF. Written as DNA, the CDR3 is TGTGCCAGCAGCTTAAAGCGGGGACTAGAGAATGAGCAGTTCTTC.

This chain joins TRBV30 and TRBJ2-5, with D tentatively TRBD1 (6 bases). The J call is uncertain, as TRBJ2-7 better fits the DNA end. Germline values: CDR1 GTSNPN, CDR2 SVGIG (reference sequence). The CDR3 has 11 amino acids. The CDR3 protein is CAWSQGLEQYF. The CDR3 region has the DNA TGTGCCTGGAGCCAGGGGCTCGAGCAGTACTTC.

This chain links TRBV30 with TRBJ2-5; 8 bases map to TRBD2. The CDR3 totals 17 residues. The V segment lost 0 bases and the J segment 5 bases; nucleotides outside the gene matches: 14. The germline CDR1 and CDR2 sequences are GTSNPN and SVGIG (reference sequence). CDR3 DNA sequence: TGTGCCTGGAGTGTACGCAGAACAGCGGGAGAAAGGGAGACCCAGTACTTC. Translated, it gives CAWSVRRTAGERETQYF.

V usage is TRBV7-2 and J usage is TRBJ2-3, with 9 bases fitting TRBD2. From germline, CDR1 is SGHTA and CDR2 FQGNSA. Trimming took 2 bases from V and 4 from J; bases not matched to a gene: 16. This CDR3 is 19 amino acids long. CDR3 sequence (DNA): TGTGCCAGCAGCTTAATCCCAAGGCAGAGCGGGAGGTTTTCAGATACGCAGTATTTT. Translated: CASSLIPRQSGRFSDTQYF.

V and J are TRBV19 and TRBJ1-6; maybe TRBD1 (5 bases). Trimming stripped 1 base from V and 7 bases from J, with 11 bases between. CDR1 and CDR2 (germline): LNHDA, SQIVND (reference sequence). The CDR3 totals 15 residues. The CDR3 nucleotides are TGTGCCAGTAGTATAGGGGGCAGGACGAATTCACCCCTCCACTTT. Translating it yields CASSIGGRTNSPLHF.

CDR3 protein: CASSLGQGYRNEQFF. CDR3 in DNA: TGTGCCAGCAGCTTGGGACAGGGATATCGCAATGAGCAGTTCTTC. This sequence joins TRBV7-9 and TRBJ2-1, with TRBD1 identical over 9 bases. Looked up from germline, CDR1 is SEHNR and CDR2 is FQNEAQ (reference sequence). This CDR3 spans 15 amino acids. V lost 3 bases to trimming and J lost 6 bases; unmatched junction nucleotides: 6.

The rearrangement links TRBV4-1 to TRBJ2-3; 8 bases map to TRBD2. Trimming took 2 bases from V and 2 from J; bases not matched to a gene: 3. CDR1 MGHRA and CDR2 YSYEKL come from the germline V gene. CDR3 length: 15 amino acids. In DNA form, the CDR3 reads TGCGCCAGCAGCCAATGGGGACTAGACACAGATACGCAGTATTTT. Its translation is CASSQWGLDTDTQYF.

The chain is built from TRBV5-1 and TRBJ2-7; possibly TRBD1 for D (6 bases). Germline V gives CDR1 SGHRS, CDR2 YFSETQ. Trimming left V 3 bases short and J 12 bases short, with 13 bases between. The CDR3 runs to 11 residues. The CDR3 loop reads CASSSQGLWYF. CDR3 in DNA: TGCGCCAGCAGCTCACAGGGCCTGTGGTACTTC.

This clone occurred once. The CDR3 reads CASSIWSAEKLFF. CDR3 sequence (DNA): TGTGCCAGTAGTATCTGGAGCGCCGAAAAACTGTTTTTT. This chain connects TRBV19 to TRBJ1-4; D not certain. This CDR3 has 13 amino acids. CDR1 LNHDA and CDR2 SQIVND come from the germline V gene (reference sequence). V was clipped by 3 bases and J by 8 bases, with 10 bases between them.

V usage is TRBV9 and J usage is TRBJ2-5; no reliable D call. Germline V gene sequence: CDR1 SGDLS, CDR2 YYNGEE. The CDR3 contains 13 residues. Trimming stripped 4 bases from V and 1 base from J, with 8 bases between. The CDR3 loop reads CASSQAIQETQYF. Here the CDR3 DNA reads TGTGCCAGCAGCCAGGCAATCCAAGAGACCCAGTACTTC. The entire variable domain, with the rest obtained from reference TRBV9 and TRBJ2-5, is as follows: DSGVTQTPKHLITATGQRVTLRCSPRSGDLSVYWYQQSLDQGLQFLIQYYNGEERAKGNILERFSAQQFPDLHSELNLSSLELGDSALYFCASSQAIQETQYFGPGTRLLVL.

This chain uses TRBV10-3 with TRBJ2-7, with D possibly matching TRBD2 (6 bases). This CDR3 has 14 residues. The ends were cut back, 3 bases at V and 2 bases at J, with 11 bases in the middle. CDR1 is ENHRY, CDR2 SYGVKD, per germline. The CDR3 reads CAISDRRGPYEQYF. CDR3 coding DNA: TGTGCCATCAGTGATCGGAGGGGCCCCTACGAGCAGTACTTC.

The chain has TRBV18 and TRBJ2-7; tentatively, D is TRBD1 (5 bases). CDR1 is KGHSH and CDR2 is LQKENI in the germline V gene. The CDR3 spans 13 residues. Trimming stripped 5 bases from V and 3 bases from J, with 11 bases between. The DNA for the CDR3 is TGTGCCAGCTCAACCTACGACAGCTACGAGCAGTACTTC. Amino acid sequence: CASSTYDSYEQYF.

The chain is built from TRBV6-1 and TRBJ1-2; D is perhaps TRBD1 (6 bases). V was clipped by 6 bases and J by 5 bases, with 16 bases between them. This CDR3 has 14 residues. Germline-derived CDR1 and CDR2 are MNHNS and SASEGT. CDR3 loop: CASRNQGKGYGYTF. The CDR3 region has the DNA TGTGCCAGCAGGAATCAGGGGAAGGGATATGGCTACACCTTC.

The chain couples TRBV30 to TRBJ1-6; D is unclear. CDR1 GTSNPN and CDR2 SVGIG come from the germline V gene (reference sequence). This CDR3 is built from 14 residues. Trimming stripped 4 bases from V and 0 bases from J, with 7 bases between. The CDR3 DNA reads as TGTGCCTGGAAAAAGGACTCCTATAATTCACCCCTCCACTTT. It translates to CAWKKDSYNSPLHF.

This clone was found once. The CDR3 DNA follows: TGTGCCAGCAGCTGGACCGGACAGGACAACTACGAGCAGTACTTC. This codes for CASSWTGQDNYEQYF. This rearrangement joins TRBV11-2 to TRBJ2-7, with TRBD1 identical over 7 bases. There are 15 residues in the CDR3. The J segment lost 3 bases and the V segment lost 4 bases, leaving 9 bases of the junction unmatched. Germline V gene sequence: CDR1 SGHAT, CDR2 FQNNGV.

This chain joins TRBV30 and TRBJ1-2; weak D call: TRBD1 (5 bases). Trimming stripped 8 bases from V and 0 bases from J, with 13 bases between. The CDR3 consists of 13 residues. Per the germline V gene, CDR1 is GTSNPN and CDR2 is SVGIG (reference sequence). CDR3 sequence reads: CAGSGDSNYGYTF. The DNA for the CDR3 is TGTGCCGGAAGTGGGGACTCTAACTATGGCTACACCTTC.

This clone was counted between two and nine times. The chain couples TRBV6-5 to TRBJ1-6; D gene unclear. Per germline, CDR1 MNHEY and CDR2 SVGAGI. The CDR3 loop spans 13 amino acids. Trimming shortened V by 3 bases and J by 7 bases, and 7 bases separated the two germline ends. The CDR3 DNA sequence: TGTGCCAGCAGTTATCTTTTGAATTCACCCCTCCACTTT. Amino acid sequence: CASSYLLNSPLHF.

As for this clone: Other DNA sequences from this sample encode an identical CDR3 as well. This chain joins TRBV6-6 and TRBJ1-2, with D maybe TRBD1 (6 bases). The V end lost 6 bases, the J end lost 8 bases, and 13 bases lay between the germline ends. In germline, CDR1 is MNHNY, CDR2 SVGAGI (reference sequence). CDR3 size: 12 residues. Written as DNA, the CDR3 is TGTGCCAGCAGCCTAGGAGGGGGAGGCTACACCTTC. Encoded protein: CASSLGGGGYTF.

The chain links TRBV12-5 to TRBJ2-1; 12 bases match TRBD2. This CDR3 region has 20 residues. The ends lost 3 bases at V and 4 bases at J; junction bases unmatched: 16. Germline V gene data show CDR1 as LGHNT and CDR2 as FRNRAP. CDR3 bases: TGTGCTAGTGGTTTCCGGACAGGGGGTGGGCTAGCGGGAGGGTACAATGAGCAGTTCTTC. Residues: CASGFRTGGGLAGGYNEQFF.

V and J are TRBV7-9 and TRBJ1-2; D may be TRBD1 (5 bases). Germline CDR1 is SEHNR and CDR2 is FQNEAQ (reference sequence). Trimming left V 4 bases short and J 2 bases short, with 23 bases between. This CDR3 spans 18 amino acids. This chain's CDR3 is CASSSSYAVKGMNYGYTF. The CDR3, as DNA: TGTGCCAGCAGCTCCTCCTACGCCGTGAAGGGGATGAACTATGGCTACACCTTC.

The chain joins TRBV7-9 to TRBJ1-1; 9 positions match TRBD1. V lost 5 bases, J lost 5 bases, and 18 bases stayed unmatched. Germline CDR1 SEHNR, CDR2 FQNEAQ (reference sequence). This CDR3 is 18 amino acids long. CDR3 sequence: CASSDLGLGDREDTEAFF. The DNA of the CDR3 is TGTGCCAGCAGCGACCTTGGACTAGGGGACAGGGAAGATACTGAAGCTTTCTTT.

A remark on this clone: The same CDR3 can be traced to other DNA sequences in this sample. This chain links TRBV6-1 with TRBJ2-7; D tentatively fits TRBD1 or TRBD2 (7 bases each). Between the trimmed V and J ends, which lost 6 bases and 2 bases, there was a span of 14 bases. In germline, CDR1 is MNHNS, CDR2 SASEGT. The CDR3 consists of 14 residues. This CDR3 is CASRGGQGAYEQYF. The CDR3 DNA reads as TGTGCCAGCAGGGGGGGGCAGGGGGCCTACGAGCAGTACTTC.

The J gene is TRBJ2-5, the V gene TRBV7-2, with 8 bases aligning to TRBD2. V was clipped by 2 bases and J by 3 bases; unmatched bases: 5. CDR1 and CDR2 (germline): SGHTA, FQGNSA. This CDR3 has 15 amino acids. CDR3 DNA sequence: TGTGCCAGCAGCTTAATGGCGGGGGGTAAAGAGACCCAGTACTTC. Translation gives CASSLMAGGKETQYF.